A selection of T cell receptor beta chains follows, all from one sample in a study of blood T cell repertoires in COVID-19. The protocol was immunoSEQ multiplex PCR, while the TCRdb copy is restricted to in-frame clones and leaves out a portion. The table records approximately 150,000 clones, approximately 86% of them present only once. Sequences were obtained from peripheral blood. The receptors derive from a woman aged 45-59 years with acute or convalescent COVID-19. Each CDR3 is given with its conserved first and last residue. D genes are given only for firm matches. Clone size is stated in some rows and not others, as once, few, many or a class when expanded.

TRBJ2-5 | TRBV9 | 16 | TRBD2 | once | CASSVDGTSAQETQYF | TGTGCCAGCAGCGTAGACGGGACTAGCGCCCAAGAGACCCAGTACTTC
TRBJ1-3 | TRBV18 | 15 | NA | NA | CASSPPTISGNTIYF | TGTGCCAGCTCACCACCAACAATCTCTGGAAACACCATATATTTT
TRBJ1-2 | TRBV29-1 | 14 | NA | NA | CSVWTAASNYGYTF | TGCAGCGTCTGGACAGCCGCCTCTAACTATGGCTACACCTTC
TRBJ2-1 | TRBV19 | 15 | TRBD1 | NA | CASSNRGQGYNEQFF | TGTGCCAGTAGCAACAGGGGACAGGGTTACAATGAGCAGTTCTTC
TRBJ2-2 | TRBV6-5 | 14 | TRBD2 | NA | CASRWEGNTGELFF | TGTGCCAGCAGATGGGAGGGGAACACCGGGGAGCTGTTTTTT
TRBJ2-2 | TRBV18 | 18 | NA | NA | CASSPPKTAGSNTGELFF | TGTGCCAGCTCACCACCGAAAACGGCAGGCTCGAACACCGGGGAGCTGTTTTTT
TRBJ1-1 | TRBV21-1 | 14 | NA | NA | CASSNEGHPTEAFF | TGTGCCAGCAGCAATGAGGGTCATCCCACTGAAGCTTTCTTT
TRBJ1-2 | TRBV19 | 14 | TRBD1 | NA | CASIPRGQGYGYTF | TGTGCCAGCATCCCAAGGGGGCAGGGCTATGGCTACACCTTC
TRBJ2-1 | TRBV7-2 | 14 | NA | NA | CASSLGSGLSEQFF | TGTGCCAGCAGCTTAGGCTCCGGACTTTCGGAGCAGTTCTTC
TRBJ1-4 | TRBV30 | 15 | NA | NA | CAWSMRGAGNEKLFF | TGTGCCTGGAGTATGCGGGGGGCGGGTAATGAAAAACTGTTTTTT
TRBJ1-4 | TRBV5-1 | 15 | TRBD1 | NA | CASSLGQGLNEKLFF | TGCGCCAGCAGCTTAGGACAGGGACTTAATGAAAAACTGTTTTTT
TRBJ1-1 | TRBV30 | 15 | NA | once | CAWSGLGSGGTEAFF | TGTGCCTGGAGTGGATTAGGGAGCGGCGGCACTGAAGCTTTCTTT
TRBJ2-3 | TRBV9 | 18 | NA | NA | CASSFPIMGGAHTDTQYF | TGTGCCAGCAGCTTTCCCATAATGGGGGGGGCGCACACAGATACGCAGTATTTT
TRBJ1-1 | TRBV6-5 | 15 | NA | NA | CASSYLAPRNTEAFF | TGTGCCAGCAGTTACTTAGCACCAAGGAACACTGAAGCTTTCTTT
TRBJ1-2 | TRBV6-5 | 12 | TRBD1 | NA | CASTLTGGGYTF | TGTGCCAGCACTCTGACAGGGGGTGGCTACACCTTC
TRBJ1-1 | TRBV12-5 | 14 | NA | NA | CASGDPGSGTEAFF | TGTGCTAGTGGGGACCCCGGAAGCGGGACTGAAGCTTTCTTT
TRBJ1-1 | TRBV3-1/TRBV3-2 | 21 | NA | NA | CASSQDHLFQFGLAVNTEAFF | TGTGCCAGCAGCCAAGACCATCTGTTTCAGTTCGGACTGGCAGTGAACACTGAAGCTTTCTTT
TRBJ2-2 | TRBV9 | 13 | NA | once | CASSVTHAGELFF | TGTGCCAGCAGCGTAACTCATGCCGGGGAGCTGTTTTTT
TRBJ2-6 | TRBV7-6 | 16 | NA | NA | CASSPRVSSGANVLTF | TGTGCCAGCAGCCCGAGGGTCAGCTCTGGGGCCAACGTCCTGACTTTC
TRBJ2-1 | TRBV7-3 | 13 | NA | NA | CASSFYTGDEQFF | TGTGCCAGCAGCTTCTATACGGGAGATGAGCAGTTCTTC
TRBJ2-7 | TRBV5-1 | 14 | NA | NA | CASSLAGSSVEQYF | TGCGCCAGCAGCTTGGCCGGGTCTTCCGTCGAGCAGTACTTC
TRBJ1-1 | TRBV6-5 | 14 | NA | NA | CASSYNWRKYEAFF | TGTGCCAGCAGTTACAATTGGCGGAAATATGAAGCTTTCTTT
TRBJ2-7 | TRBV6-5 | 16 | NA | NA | CASSYPDWELTYEQYF | TGTGCCAGCAGTTACCCGGACTGGGAATTAACCTACGAGCAGTACTTC
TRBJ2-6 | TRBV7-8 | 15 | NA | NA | CASSALRSGANVLTF | TGTGCCAGCAGCGCCCTACGCTCTGGGGCCAACGTCCTGACTTTC
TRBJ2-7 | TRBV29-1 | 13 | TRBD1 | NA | CSVEQTGLGEQYF | TGCAGCGTTGAACAGACAGGGTTGGGCGAGCAGTACTTC
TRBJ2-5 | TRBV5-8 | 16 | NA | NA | CASSLKQGGFQETQYF | TGTGCCAGCAGCTTGAAGCAGGGGGGCTTCCAAGAGACCCAGTACTTC
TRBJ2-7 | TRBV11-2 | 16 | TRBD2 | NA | CASSLNRLAGFYEQYF | TGTGCCAGCAGCTTAAACCGACTAGCGGGATTCTACGAGCAGTACTTC
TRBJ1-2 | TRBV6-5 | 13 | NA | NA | CATTTPAVRGYTF | TGTGCCACAACCACCCCGGCGGTTCGTGGCTACACCTTC
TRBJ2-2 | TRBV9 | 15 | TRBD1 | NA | CASSAHRGHTGELFF | TGTGCCAGCAGCGCTCACAGGGGGCACACCGGGGAGCTGTTTTTT
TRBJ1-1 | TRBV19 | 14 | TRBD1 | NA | CASSSGQGNTEAFF | TGTGCCAGTAGTTCAGGACAGGGGAACACTGAAGCTTTCTTT
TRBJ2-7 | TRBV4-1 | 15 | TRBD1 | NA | CASSQDGTGVFEQYF | TGCGCCAGCAGCCAAGATGGGACAGGGGTTTTCGAGCAGTACTTC
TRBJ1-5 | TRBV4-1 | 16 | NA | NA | CASSQDLRTVIQPQHF | TGCGCCAGCAGCCAAGATTTGAGGACAGTCATCCAGCCCCAGCATTTT
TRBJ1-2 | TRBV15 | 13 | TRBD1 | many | CATSPRQGGGYTF | TGTGCCACCAGCCCACGACAGGGGGGTGGCTACACCTTC
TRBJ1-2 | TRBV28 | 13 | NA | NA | CASSLGGGFGYTF | TGTGCCAGCAGTTTGGGCGGGGGCTTTGGCTACACCTTC
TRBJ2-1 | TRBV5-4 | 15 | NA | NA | CASSLRGSPYNEQFF | TGTGCCAGCAGCTTACGGGGTTCCCCCTACAATGAGCAGTTCTTC
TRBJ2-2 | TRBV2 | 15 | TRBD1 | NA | CASSGNRGNTGELFF | TGTGCCAGCAGTGGGAACAGGGGTAACACCGGGGAGCTGTTTTTT
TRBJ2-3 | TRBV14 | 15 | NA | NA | CASSHGGGAPDTQYF | TGTGCCAGCAGCCATGGAGGAGGGGCCCCAGATACGCAGTATTTT
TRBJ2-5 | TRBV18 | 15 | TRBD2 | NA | CASSASSGVQETQYF | TGTGCCAGCTCGGCATCTAGCGGGGTCCAAGAGACCCAGTACTTC
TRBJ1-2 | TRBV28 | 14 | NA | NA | CASSQRGTMSGYTF | TGTGCCAGCAGCCAACGGGGGACGATGAGTGGCTACACCTTC
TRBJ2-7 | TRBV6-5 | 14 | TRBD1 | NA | CASSDGTGSYEQYF | TGTGCCAGCTCTGATGGGACAGGGTCCTACGAGCAGTACTTC
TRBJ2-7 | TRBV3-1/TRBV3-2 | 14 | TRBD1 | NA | CASSQRDRGAEQYF | TGTGCCAGCAGCCAAAGGGACAGGGGGGCCGAGCAGTACTTC
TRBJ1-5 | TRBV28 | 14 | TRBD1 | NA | CASSFTQGAQPQHF | TGTGCCAGCAGTTTTACACAGGGGGCACAGCCCCAGCATTTT
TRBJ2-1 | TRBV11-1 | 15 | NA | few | CASSLEDRLRGEQFF | TGTGCCAGCAGCTTAGAGGACAGACTAAGGGGTGAGCAGTTCTTC
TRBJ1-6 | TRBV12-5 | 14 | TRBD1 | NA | CASGEDRGNSPLHF | TGTGCTAGTGGGGAGGACAGGGGTAATTCACCCCTCCACTTT
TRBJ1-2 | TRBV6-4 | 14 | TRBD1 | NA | CASSDSTGFYGYTF | TGTGCCAGCAGTGACTCGACAGGGTTCTATGGCTACACCTTC
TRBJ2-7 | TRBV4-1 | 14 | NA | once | CASSQESLPYEQYF | TGCGCCAGCAGCCAAGAGTCTCTCCCCTACGAGCAGTACTTC
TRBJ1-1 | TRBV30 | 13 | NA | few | CAWIPGGHTEAFF | TGTGCCTGGATTCCCGGGGGGCACACTGAAGCTTTCTTT
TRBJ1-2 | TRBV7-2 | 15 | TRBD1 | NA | CASSLADRGRYGYTF | TGTGCCAGCAGCTTAGCGGACAGGGGGCGTTATGGCTACACCTTC
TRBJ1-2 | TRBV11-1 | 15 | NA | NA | CASSSPRQAVRGYTF | TGTGCCAGCAGCTCGCCCCGACAGGCTGTCCGGGGCTACACCTTC
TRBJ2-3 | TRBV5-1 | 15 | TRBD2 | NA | CASSAQTSGTDTQYF | TGCGCCAGCAGCGCGCAGACTAGCGGGACAGATACGCAGTATTTT
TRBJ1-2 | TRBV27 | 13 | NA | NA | CASSWGGGLGYTF | TGTGCCAGCAGTTGGGGAGGCGGACTCGGCTACACCTTC